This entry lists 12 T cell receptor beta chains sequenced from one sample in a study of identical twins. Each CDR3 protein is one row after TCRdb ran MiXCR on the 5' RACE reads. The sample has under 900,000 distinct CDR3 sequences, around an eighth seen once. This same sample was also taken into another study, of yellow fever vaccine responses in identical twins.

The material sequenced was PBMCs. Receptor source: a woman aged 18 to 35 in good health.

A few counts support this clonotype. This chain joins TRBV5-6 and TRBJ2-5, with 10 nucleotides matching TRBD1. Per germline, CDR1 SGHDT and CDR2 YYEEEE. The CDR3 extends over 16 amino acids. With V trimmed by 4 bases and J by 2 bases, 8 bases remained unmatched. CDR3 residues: CASSLGTGVGQETQYF. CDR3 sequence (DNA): TGTGCCAGCAGCCTCGGGACAGGGGTTGGTCAAGAGACCCAGTACTTC. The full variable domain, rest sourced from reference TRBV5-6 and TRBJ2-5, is DAGVTQSPTHLIKTRGQQVTLRCSPKSGHDTVSWYQQALGQGPQFIFQYYEEEERQRGNFPDRFSGHQFPNYSSELNVNALLLGDSALYLCASSLGTGVGQETQYFGPGTRLLVL.

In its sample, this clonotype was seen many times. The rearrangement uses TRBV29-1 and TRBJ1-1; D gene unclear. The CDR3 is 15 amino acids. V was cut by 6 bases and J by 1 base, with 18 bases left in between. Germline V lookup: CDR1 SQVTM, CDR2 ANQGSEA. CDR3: CSVRAGDFGNTEAFF. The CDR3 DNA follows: TGCAGCGTCCGAGCGGGCGACTTTGGGAACACTGAAGCTTTCTTT.

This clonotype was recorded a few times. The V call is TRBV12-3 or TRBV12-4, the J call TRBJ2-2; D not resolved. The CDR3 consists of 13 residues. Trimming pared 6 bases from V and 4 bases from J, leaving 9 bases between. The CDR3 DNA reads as TGTGCCAGCAGACCGACCGTCACCGGGGAGCTGTTTTTT. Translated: CASRPTVTGELFF.

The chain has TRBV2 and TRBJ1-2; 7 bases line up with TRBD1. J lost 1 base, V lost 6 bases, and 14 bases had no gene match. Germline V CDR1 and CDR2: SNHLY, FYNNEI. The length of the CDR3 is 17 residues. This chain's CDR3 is CASRDLNRGRYNYGYTF. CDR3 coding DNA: TGTGCCAGCAGGGATTTAAACAGGGGACGATATAACTATGGCTACACCTTC.

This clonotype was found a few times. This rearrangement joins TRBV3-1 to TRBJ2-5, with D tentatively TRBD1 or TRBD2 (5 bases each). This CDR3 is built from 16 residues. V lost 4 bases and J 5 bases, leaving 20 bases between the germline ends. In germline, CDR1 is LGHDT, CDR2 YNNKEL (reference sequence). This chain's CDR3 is CASSRLGASSSETQYF. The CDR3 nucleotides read TGTGCCAGCAGCCGGCTCGGGGCGTCTTCCTCGGAGACCCAGTACTTC.

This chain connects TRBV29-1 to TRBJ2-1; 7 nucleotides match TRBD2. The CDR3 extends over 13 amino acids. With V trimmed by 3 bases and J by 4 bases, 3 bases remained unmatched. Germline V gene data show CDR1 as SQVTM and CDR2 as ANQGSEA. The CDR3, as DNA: TGCAGCGTTGAGAAGGGAGGGTACAATGAGCAGTTCTTC. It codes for CSVEKGGYNEQFF.

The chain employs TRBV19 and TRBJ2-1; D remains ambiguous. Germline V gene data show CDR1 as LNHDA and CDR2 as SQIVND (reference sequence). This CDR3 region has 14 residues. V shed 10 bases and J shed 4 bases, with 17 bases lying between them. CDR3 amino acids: CATTSRPEYNEQFF. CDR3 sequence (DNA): TGTGCCACCACATCCAGGCCAGAATACAATGAGCAGTTCTTC.

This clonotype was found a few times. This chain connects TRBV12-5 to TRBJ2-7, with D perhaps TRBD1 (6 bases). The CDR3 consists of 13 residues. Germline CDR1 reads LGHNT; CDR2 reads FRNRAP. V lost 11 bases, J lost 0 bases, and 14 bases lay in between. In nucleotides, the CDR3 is TGTGCTGAGCTTAGGGGGAGCTCCTACGAGCAGTACTTC. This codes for CAELRGSSYEQYF.

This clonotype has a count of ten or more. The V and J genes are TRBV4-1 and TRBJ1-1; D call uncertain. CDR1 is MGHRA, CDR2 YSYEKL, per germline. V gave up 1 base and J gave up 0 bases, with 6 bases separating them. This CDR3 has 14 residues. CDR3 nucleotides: TGCGCCAGCAGCCAAGGGATGCTGAACACTGAAGCTTTCTTT. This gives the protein CASSQGMLNTEAFF.

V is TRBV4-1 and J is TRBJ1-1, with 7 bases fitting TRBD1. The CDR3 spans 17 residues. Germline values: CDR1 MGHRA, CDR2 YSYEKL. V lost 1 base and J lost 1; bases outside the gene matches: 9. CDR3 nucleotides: TGCGCCAGCAGCCAAGGTGGCAGGGGGATGGGGAACACTGAAGCTTTCTTT. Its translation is CASSQGGRGMGNTEAFF.

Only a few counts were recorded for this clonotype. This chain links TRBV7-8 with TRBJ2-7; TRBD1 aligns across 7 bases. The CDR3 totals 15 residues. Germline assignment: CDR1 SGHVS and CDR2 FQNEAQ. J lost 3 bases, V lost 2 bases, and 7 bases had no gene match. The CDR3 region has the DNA TGTGCCAGCAGCTTAAGACAGGGCCGGTACTACGAGCAGTACTTC. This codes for CASSLRQGRYYEQYF.

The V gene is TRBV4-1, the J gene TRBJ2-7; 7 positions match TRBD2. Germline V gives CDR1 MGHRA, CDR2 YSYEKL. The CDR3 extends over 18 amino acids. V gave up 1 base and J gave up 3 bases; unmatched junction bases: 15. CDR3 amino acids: CASSQAVGGVHLDYEQYV. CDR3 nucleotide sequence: TGCGCCAGCAGCCAAGCAGTGGGGGGGGTCCATTTAGACTACGAGCAGTACGTC.